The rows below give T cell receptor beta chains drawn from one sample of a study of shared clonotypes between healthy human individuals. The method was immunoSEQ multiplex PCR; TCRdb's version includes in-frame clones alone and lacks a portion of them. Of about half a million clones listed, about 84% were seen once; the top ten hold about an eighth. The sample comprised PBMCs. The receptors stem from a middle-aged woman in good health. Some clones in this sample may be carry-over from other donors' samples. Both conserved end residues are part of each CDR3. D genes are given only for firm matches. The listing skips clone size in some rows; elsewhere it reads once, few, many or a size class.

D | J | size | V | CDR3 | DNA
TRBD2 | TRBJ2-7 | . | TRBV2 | CASSLTSGVLYEQYF | TGTGCCAGCAGTCTAACTAGCGGGGTCCTATACGAGCAGTACTTC
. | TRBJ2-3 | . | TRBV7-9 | CASSRGDGTDTQYF | TGTGCCAGCAGTAGGGGGGATGGCACAGATACGCAGTATTTT
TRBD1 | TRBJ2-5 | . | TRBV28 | CASSFQDRIQETQYF | TGTGCCAGCAGTTTCCAGGACAGGATCCAAGAGACCCAGTACTTC
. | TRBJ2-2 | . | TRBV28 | CASRKQGTTGELFF | TGTGCCAGCAGGAAACAGGGAACGACCGGGGAGCTGTTTTTT
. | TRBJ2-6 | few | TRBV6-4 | CASSDSHSGANVLTF | TGTGCCAGCAGTGACTCACATTCTGGGGCCAACGTCCTGACTTTC
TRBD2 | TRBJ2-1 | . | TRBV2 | CASRGLASEQFF | TGTGCCAGCAGGGGACTAGCAAGTGAGCAGTTCTTC
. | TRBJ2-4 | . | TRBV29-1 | CSSKYHSTQGAKNIQYF | TGCAGCTCGAAGTATCACTCGACCCAGGGGGCCAAAAACATTCAGTACTTC
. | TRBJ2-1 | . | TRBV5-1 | CATTEGDSYNEQFF | TGCGCCACCACTGAGGGGGATTCCTACAATGAGCAGTTCTTC
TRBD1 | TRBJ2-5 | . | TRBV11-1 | CASSKGQQETQYF | TGTGCCAGCAGCAAGGGACAGCAAGAGACCCAGTACTTC
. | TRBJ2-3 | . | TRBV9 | CASSVAWYTDTQYF | TGTGCCAGCAGCGTAGCCTGGTACACAGATACGCAGTATTTT
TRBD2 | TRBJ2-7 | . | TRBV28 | CASSVSLAGGAYEQYF | TGTGCCAGCAGTGTCTCTCTAGCGGGGGGGGCCTACGAGCAGTACTTC
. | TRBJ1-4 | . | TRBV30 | CAWSHAGWALFF | TGTGCCTGGTCCCACGCGGGGTGGGCACTGTTTTTT
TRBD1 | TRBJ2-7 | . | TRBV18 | CASSPTTRDRGHYEQYF | TGTGCCAGCTCCCCAACCACACGGGACAGGGGTCACTACGAGCAGTACTTC
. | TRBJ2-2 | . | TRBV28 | CASTRESTGELFF | TGTGCCAGCACCAGGGAGAGCACCGGGGAGCTGTTTTTT
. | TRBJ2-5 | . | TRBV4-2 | CASSLTETTRETQYF | TGTGCCAGCAGCCTTACGGAAACTACTCGAGAGACCCAGTACTTC
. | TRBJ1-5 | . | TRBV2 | CASSEGRANQPQHF | TGTGCCAGCAGTGAGGGGAGGGCCAATCAGCCCCAGCATTTT
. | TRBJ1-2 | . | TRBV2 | CASSEVGDFYGYTF | TGTGCCAGCAGTGAGGTCGGGGATTTCTATGGCTACACCTTC
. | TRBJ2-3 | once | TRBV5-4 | CASSLDPLSTDTQYF | TGTGCCAGCAGCTTGGACCCCCTAAGCACAGATACGCAGTATTTT
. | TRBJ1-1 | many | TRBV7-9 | CASSLRQGDTEAFF | TGTGCCAGCAGCTTACGGCAGGGAGACACTGAAGCTTTCTTT
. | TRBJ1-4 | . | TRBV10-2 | CASSEIDFGAANEKLFF | TGCGCCAGCAGCGAGATTGACTTCGGGGCGGCTAATGAAAAACTGTTTTTT
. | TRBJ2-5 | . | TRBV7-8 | CASSLAIETQYF | TGTGCCAGCAGCTTAGCGATCGAGACCCAGTACTTC
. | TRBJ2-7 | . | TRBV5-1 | CASSLGTPGGGYEQYF | TGCGCCAGCAGCTTGGGGACGCCCGGCGGCGGATACGAGCAGTACTTC
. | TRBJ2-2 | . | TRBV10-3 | CAISEAGRGGELFF | TGTGCCATCAGTGAGGCCGGACGGGGCGGGGAGCTGTTTTTT
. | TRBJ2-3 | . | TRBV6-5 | CASSSHRRGPDTQYF | TGTGCCAGCAGTTCCCATAGACGAGGCCCAGATACGCAGTATTTT
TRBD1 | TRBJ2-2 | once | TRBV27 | CASRSGTGSGGELFF | TGTGCCAGCAGGTCCGGGACAGGGTCGGGCGGGGAGCTGTTTTTT
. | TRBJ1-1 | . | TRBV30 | CAWGGNTEAFF | TGTGCCTGGGGCGGGAACACTGAAGCTTTCTTT
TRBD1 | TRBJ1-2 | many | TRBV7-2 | CASSKGQGEYGYTF | TGTGCCAGCAGCAAAGGACAGGGAGAGTATGGCTACACCTTC
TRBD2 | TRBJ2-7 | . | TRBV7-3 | CASSPRLAGLHEQYF | TGTGCCAGCAGCCCTAGACTAGCGGGATTACACGAGCAGTACTTC
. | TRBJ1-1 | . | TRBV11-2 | CASSFTGGLAFF | TGTGCCAGCAGCTTCACGGGGGGCCTGGCTTTCTTT
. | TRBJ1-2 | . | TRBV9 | CASSAGNGYTF | TGTGCCAGCAGCGCCGGCAATGGCTACACCTTC
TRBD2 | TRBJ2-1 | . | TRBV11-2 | CASSFGLAGGNEQFF | TGTGCCAGCAGCTTTGGACTAGCGGGAGGGAATGAGCAGTTCTTC